Below, 10 T cell receptor beta chains from the same sample are listed, as sequenced in a study of CD8 T cells in Susac syndrome. A quantity of roughly 0.5 to 1 ug RNA underwent reverse transcription using random hexamers. TCRdb re-analysed the immunoSEQ multiplex PCR reads in MiXCR, keeping a single row per CDR3 protein. The table includes fewer than 200,000 distinct CDR3 sequences, around nine tenths detected once. Sequencing input: CD4+ T cells from PBMCs. The receptor source for this set is a human donor with Susac syndrome.

This chain uses TRBV29-1 with TRBJ2-5; D is possibly TRBD1 or TRBD2 (7 bases each). Germline lookup yields CDR1 SQVTM and CDR2 ANQGSEA. V was clipped by 3 bases and J by 4 bases, with 12 bases between them. This CDR3 is 13 amino acids long. This CDR3 is CSVDPGGGETQYF. The CDR3 DNA follows: TGCAGCGTTGACCCAGGGGGGGGAGAGACCCAGTACTTC.

This clonotype has only a few counts. The genes are TRBV6-1 and TRBJ1-5, with 9 nucleotides matching TRBD1. Germline lookup yields CDR1 MNHNS and CDR2 SASEGT. The length of the CDR3 is 14 residues. Trimming at V came to 10 bases and at J to 3 bases, leaving 7 bases not matched to a gene. CDR3 in DNA: TGTGCCACCCCGCGGACAGGGGACAATCAGCCCCAGCATTTT. The encoded protein is CATPRTGDNQPQHF.

This chain links TRBV20-1 with TRBJ2-1, with no clear D. This CDR3 region has 10 residues. The V gene lost 0 bases and the J gene lost 7 bases, with 1 base spanning the gap. Germline V gene lookup returns CDR1 DFQATT and CDR2 SNEGSKA (reference sequence). The CDR3 spells CSARENEQFF. The CDR3 bases are TGCAGTGCTAGAGAAAATGAGCAGTTCTTC.

This clonotype was counted once. V gene TRBV20-1 combines with J gene TRBJ2-7, with 7 bases that match TRBD1. The CDR3 contains 15 residues. CDR1 and CDR2 from the germline V gene are DFQATT and SNEGSKA (reference sequence). The V segment lost 0 bases and the J segment 1 base; nucleotides outside the gene matches: 6. CDR3 sequence reads: CSARDARGQSYEQYF. CDR3 DNA sequence: TGCAGTGCTAGAGATGCGAGGGGGCAGTCCTACGAGCAGTACTTC.

The V and J genes are TRBV6-1 and TRBJ2-7; 14 bases fit TRBD2. J lost 2 bases, V lost 5 bases, and 5 bases had no gene match. In germline, CDR1 is MNHNS, CDR2 SASEGT. CDR3 length: 16 amino acids. The CDR3 region has the DNA TGTGCCAGCAGTCGAAGGGGACTAGCGGGAGCCTACGAGCAGTACTTC. It specifies CASSRRGLAGAYEQYF.

The chain employs TRBV7-3 and TRBJ2-1; D remains ambiguous. Between the trimmed V and J ends, which lost 0 bases and 2 bases, there was a span of 8 bases. The CDR3 loop spans 15 amino acids. Germline V lookup: CDR1 SGHTA, CDR2 FQGTGA. The CDR3 sequence: CASSLTDVAYNEQFF. CDR3 nucleotide sequence: TGTGCCAGCAGCTTAACTGACGTAGCCTACAATGAGCAGTTCTTC. Supplemented by reference TRBV7-3 and TRBJ2-1, the full variable domain reads GAGVSQTPSNKVTEKGKYVELRCDPISGHTALYWYRQSLGQGPEFLIYFQGTGAADDSGLPNDRFFAVRPEGSVSTLKIQRTERGDSAVYLCASSLTDVAYNEQFFGPGTRLTVL.

This clonotype was observed a few times. The chain employs TRBV7-9 and TRBJ2-3; D is unclear. With 3 bases removed from V and 4 bases from J, the gap between germline ends came to 5 bases. The CDR3 has 12 residues. Germline assignment: CDR1 SEHNR and CDR2 FQNEAQ (reference sequence). The DNA of the CDR3 is TGTGCCAGCAGCTTCAACCCAGATACGCAGTATTTT. It encodes CASSFNPDTQYF.

The chain uses TRBV9 and TRBJ1-2; D is perhaps TRBD1 (5 bases). CDR1 SGDLS and CDR2 YYNGEE come from the germline V gene. The CDR3 is made up of 12 amino acids. The V end was cut by 0 bases, the J end by 8 bases, with 8 bases between. CDR3 coding DNA: TGTGCCAGCAGCGTAGCGGGGGAGGGCTACACCTTC. It codes for CASSVAGEGYTF.

The V gene is TRBV5-1, the J gene TRBJ1-1, with D unclear. This CDR3 has 14 amino acids. Between the trimmed V and J ends, which lost 3 bases and 4 bases, there was a span of 13 bases. Germline V lookup: CDR1 SGHRS, CDR2 YFSETQ. In DNA form, the CDR3 reads TGCGCCAGCAGCTCACCGGGTCTTGGCACTGAAGCTTTCTTT. Translating gives CASSSPGLGTEAFF. Combining the CDR3 with reference TRBV5-1 and TRBJ1-1 gives the whole variable domain KAGVTQTPRYLIKTRGQQVTLSCSPISGHRSVSWYQQTPGQGLQFLFEYFSETQRNKGNFPGRFSGRQFSNSRSEMNVSTLELGDSALYLCASSSPGLGTEAFFGQGTRLTVV.

The V call is TRBV6-1, the J call TRBJ2-1, with 8 bases lining up with TRBD1. This CDR3 is built from 14 residues. Germline V CDR1 and CDR2: MNHNS, SASEGT. V was pared by 10 bases and J by 9 bases, with 14 bases of the junction left unmatched. The CDR3, as DNA: TGTGCCACCATTCGGGGACAGGCGGGGAGTGAGCAGTTCTTC. Translating it yields CATIRGQAGSEQFF.